This T cell receptor (beta chain) was obtained from a study of blood T cell repertoires in COVID-19. Study in general: Researchers got acute and convalescent COVID-19 samples from the United States, Italy and Spain.

The CDR3 is 14 amino acids. V was pared by 5 bases and J by 0 bases, with 11 bases between. CDR1 and CDR2 from the germline V gene are MNHNY and SVGAGI (reference sequence). In the study's own analysis: Estimation of nucleated cell counts relied on the amplification of reference gene primers. Assay: immunoSEQ multiplex PCR; the TCRdb copy retains only in-frame clones and omits some. V and J calls and clone size are copied from that table; D and trimming were computed from the DNA. The table has roughly 200,000 clones, more than 75% seen once. The clonotype comes from a man aged 55 to 70 who had recovered from COVID-19. Sequencing was done on a sample of peripheral blood. The genes are TRBV6-6 and TRBJ2-7; D is possibly TRBD2 (6 bases). CDR3 protein: CASSPGGSSYEQYF. The CDR3 DNA is TGTGCCAGCAGTCCCGGGGGTAGCTCCTACGAGCAGTACTTC.